Listed below are T cell receptor beta chains from one sample, sequenced in a study of T cells after yellow fever vaccination. TCRdb re-called the 5' RACE reads through MiXCR, storing one row per CDR3 protein. The sample lists approximately 300,000 distinct CDR3 sequences, 8% to 10% seen once, with more than 15% in the top ten. Sequenced material: PBMCs, taken on the day of the first yellow fever vaccination. These receptors originate from a man between 18 and 29 years old who received the YFV17D yellow fever vaccine. The CDR3 runs from the conserved cysteine through the conserved F or W. The D gene is left open where the match is weak. Expanded clones get a size class; other rows say once, few or many, or leave the size out.

CDR3 protein,CDR3 DNA,D gene,J gene,V gene,clone size
CASSQRPSQGWQTDTQYF,TGTGCCAGCAGCCAGCGGCCCTCGCAGGGTTGGCAAACAGATACGCAGTATTTT,.,TRBJ2-3,TRBV11-1,few
CASSPPVRTDTQYF,TGTGCCAGCTCACCACCGGTCCGCACAGATACGCAGTATTTT,.,TRBJ2-3,TRBV18,.
CASTWGSRNTEAFF,TGTGCCAGCACCTGGGGTTCGAGGAACACTGAAGCTTTCTTT,.,TRBJ1-1,TRBV3-1,few
CASRRLANTGELFF,TGTGCCAGCCGACGACTAGCGAACACCGGGGAGCTGTTTTTT,.,TRBJ2-2,TRBV5-4,.
CASKLAGAPNTGELFF,TGTGCCAGTAAACTAGCGGGGGCCCCGAACACCGGGGAGCTGTTTTTT,TRBD2,TRBJ2-2,TRBV7-2,.
CASSEYKGAYEQYF,TGTGCCAGCAGTGAATACAAAGGGGCCTACGAGCAGTACTTC,.,TRBJ2-7,TRBV25-1,.
CATKQGEEGYTF,TGCGCCACTAAACAGGGTGAGGAGGGCTACACCTTC,.,TRBJ1-2,TRBV5-1,many
CASSPWTSGGAFRFVGDTQYF,TGCGCCAGCAGCCCCTGGACTAGCGGGGGGGCCTTTCGGTTTGTCGGAGATACGCAGTATTTT,TRBD2,TRBJ2-3,TRBV5-1,.
CASSLNRLHGYTF,TGTGCCAGCAGTTTAAATAGGCTCCACGGCTACACCTTC,.,TRBJ1-2,TRBV12-3/TRBV12-4,few
CASSVGTSGGYEQYF,TGTGCCAGCAGCGTAGGGACTAGCGGGGGCTACGAGCAGTACTTC,TRBD2,TRBJ2-7,TRBV5-5,.
CAWSGQGAGNQPQHF,TGTGCCTGGAGTGGACAGGGGGCCGGCAATCAGCCCCAGCATTTT,TRBD1,TRBJ1-5,TRBV30,few
CASSPLPGQPQHF,TGTGCCAGCAGCCCCCTGCCAGGTCAGCCCCAGCATTTT,.,TRBJ1-5,TRBV7-2,few
CATSDSLGPDTGELFF,TGTGCCACCAGTGACTCCTTAGGGCCGGACACCGGGGAGCTGTTTTTT,.,TRBJ2-2,TRBV24-1,.
CASSLGWTGSQGNGYTF,TGCGCCAGCAGCTTGGGGTGGACAGGTTCACAAGGGAATGGCTACACCTTC,TRBD1,TRBJ1-2,TRBV5-1,.
CSASPTASYNEQFF,TGCAGTGCTAGCCCGACTGCGTCTTACAATGAGCAGTTCTTC,.,TRBJ2-1,TRBV20-1,many
CASSVGGGGPYNEQFF,TGTGCCAGCAGCGTAGGCGGGGGTGGCCCCTACAATGAGCAGTTCTTC,TRBD2,TRBJ2-1,TRBV9,.
CASSLGQGRNEQFF,TGCGCCAGCAGCTTGGGACAGGGTAGGAATGAGCAGTTCTTC,TRBD1,TRBJ2-1,TRBV5-1,many
CASSLDGISGELFF,TGTGCCAGCAGCTTAGATGGGATCTCCGGGGAGCTGTTTTTT,.,TRBJ2-2,TRBV7-2,few
CSVGGPFYGYTF,TGCAGCGTTGGCGGCCCTTTCTATGGCTACACCTTC,.,TRBJ1-2,TRBV29-1,few
CSVEAGKDEQFF,TGCAGCGTTGAAGCTGGGAAGGATGAGCAGTTCTTC,.,TRBJ2-1,TRBV29-1,.
CASSPSRPGPGETQYF,TGCGCCAGCAGCCCCAGTCGTCCGGGGCCGGGGGAGACCCAGTACTTC,.,TRBJ2-5,TRBV5-1,.
CASSPPLGRSSRYAGELFF,TGTGCCAGCAGTCCCCCCCTAGGGAGGTCCTCCCGATACGCCGGGGAGCTGTTTTTT,.,TRBJ2-2,TRBV27,.
CASSLIGNEQYF,TGCGCCAGCAGCTTGATAGGGAACGAGCAGTACTTC,.,TRBJ2-7,TRBV5-1,.
CASSQFGRGYTF,TGTGCCAGCAGCCAGTTCGGGCGCGGCTACACCTTC,.,TRBJ1-2,TRBV5-4,few
CSARDASGGAGETQYF,TGCAGTGCTAGAGATGCTAGCGGGGGGGCCGGGGAGACCCAGTACTTC,TRBD2,TRBJ2-5,TRBV20-1,.
CASSQDMAGGAQSPLHF,TGTGCCAGCAGCCAAGATATGGCAGGGGGCGCACAATCACCCCTCCACTTT,TRBD1,TRBJ1-6,TRBV14,few
CAITGTSIDYGYTF,TGTGCCATCACCGGGACAAGTATTGACTATGGCTACACCTTC,.,TRBJ1-2,TRBV10-3,few
CASSLLDVYSTSGELFF,TGTGCCAGCAGCTTGTTGGACGTCTACTCTACGTCCGGGGAGCTGTTTTTT,.,TRBJ2-2,TRBV11-2,many
CASGLGGAGYGYTF,TGTGCTAGTGGTTTGGGGGGCGCCGGCTATGGCTACACCTTC,.,TRBJ1-2,TRBV12-5,.
CASTGTGNTEAFF,TGTGCCAGCACCGGGACAGGGAACACTGAAGCTTTCTTT,TRBD1,TRBJ1-1,TRBV5-4,many
CASRTQTGVGTEAFF,TGTGCCAGCAGGACCCAGACAGGGGTCGGCACTGAAGCTTTCTTT,TRBD1,TRBJ1-1,TRBV6-1,once
CASSLMASSGNTIYF,TGTGCCAGCAGTTTGATGGCGAGCTCTGGAAACACCATATATTTT,.,TRBJ1-3,TRBV12-3/TRBV12-4,many
CASSSRDATNEKLFF,TGTGCCAGCAGTTCAAGGGACGCAACTAATGAAAAACTGTTTTTT,.,TRBJ1-4,TRBV28,many
CASSQDGTGKSEQYF,TGTGCCAGCAGCCAAGACGGGACCGGGAAGTCCGAGCAGTACTTC,.,TRBJ2-7,TRBV3-1,.
CSARDPRENTEAFF,TGCAGTGCTAGAGATCCCAGGGAGAACACTGAAGCTTTCTTT,.,TRBJ1-1,TRBV20-1,many
CASSQAVASGGLSSYNEQFF,TGTGCCAGCAGCCAAGCGGTCGCTAGCGGGGGGCTCAGCTCCTACAATGAGCAGTTCTTC,TRBD2,TRBJ2-1,TRBV4-2,few
CSARDGTSAGELFF,TGCAGTGCTAGAGATGGGACTAGCGCCGGGGAGCTGTTTTTT,TRBD2,TRBJ2-2,TRBV20-1,.
CSAEGLYGELFF,TGCAGTGCTGAGGGCCTTTACGGGGAGCTGTTTTTT,.,TRBJ2-2,TRBV20-1,few
CASSSGIAYNSPLHF,TGTGCCAGCAGTTCAGGGATAGCCTATAATTCACCCCTCCACTTT,.,TRBJ1-6,TRBV12-3/TRBV12-4,.
CASSPPTRMETQYF,TGCGCCAGCAGCCCCCCGACTAGGATGGAGACCCAGTACTTC,.,TRBJ2-5,TRBV5-1,few
CAIRGTGYNEQFF,TGTGCCATCAGGGGGACAGGGTACAATGAGCAGTTCTTC,TRBD1,TRBJ2-1,TRBV10-3,few
CASSQGYGFGQGETQYF,TGCGCCAGCAGCCAAGGGTATGGTTTCGGACAAGGCGAGACCCAGTACTTC,.,TRBJ2-5,TRBV4-3,.
CASSVGTSGGGTDTQYF,TGTGCCAGCAGCGTGGGGACTAGCGGGGGGGGCACAGATACGCAGTATTTT,TRBD2,TRBJ2-3,TRBV9,few
CASSLGEAGGYEQFF,TGTGCCAGCAGCTTAGGTGAAGCGGGGGGGTATGAGCAGTTCTTC,TRBD2,TRBJ2-1,TRBV13,.
CSARGQDYGYTF,TGCAGTGCAAGGGGACAGGACTATGGCTACACCTTC,TRBD1,TRBJ1-2,TRBV20-1,few
CASAGGGGDHPTDTQYF,TGTGCCAGCGCAGGGGGCGGGGGGGACCACCCCACAGATACGCAGTATTTT,.,TRBJ2-3,TRBV5-4,.
CASSLNGGITDTQYF,TGTGCCAGCAGCTTAAATGGGGGGATCACAGATACGCAGTATTTT,.,TRBJ2-3,TRBV7-3,few
CASSVGQGDEKLFF,TGTGCCAGCAGCGTGGGACAGGGGGATGAAAAACTGTTTTTT,TRBD1,TRBJ1-4,TRBV7-2,many
CASSLMGREQFF,TGTGCCAGCAGTTTAATGGGTAGGGAGCAGTTCTTC,.,TRBJ2-1,TRBV12-3/TRBV12-4,many
CASSLVVASTQTGELFF,TGTGCCAGCAGCTTGGTGGTTGCCAGCACTCAAACCGGGGAGCTGTTTTTT,.,TRBJ2-2,TRBV5-6,.
CASSHAQGTNEKLFF,TGTGCCAGCAGCCACGCACAGGGGACTAATGAAAAACTGTTTTTT,TRBD1,TRBJ1-4,TRBV7-9,few
CASKDSAVRQYF,TGTGCCAGCAAGGACAGCGCCGTAAGGCAGTACTTC,.,TRBJ2-7,TRBV6-5,few
CASSLRGDTVYEQFF,TGTGCCAGCAGCCTACGAGGGGACACCGTATATGAGCAGTTCTTC,.,TRBJ2-1,TRBV5-6,.
CASSQRTREKETQYF,TGTGCCAGCAGCCAAAGGACACGAGAAAAAGAGACCCAGTACTTC,.,TRBJ2-5,TRBV12-3/TRBV12-4,many
CASSQAGQTFF,TGTGCCAGCAGTCAAGCAGGGCAAACTTTCTTT,.,TRBJ1-1,TRBV12-3/TRBV12-4,.
CASSYGGMDTEAFF,TGTGCCAGCAGTTACGGGGGCATGGACACTGAAGCTTTCTTT,.,TRBJ1-1,TRBV6-5,few
CSASTGPTDTQYF,TGCAGTGCCTCGACAGGGCCCACAGATACGCAGTATTTT,TRBD1,TRBJ2-3,TRBV20-1,.
CSASPSRGIGGELFF,TGCAGTGCTAGTCCCTCGCGGGGGATAGGGGGGGAGCTGTTTTTT,TRBD2,TRBJ2-2,TRBV20-1,.
CASSYSAGLNTEAFF,TGTGCCAGCAGTTACTCGGCAGGGCTGAACACTGAAGCTTTCTTT,.,TRBJ1-1,TRBV6-5,.